The clone carrying this TCR beta chain was found a few times. Its antigen is not identified. Treatment reported: oral pan-JAK inhibitor, 5-10 mg twice daily. The V and J ends lost 4 bases and 9 bases respectively, with 16 bases between them. This CDR3 is 15 amino acids long. The data derive from a study of CD8+ T cells in alopecia areata. Study-wide context: Among treated patients, oral tofacitinib was administered at 5 to 10 mg twice daily. Study results and limitations: Tofacitinib significantly brought down scalp clonality and expanded CD8+ clones among top 100. Many of the expanded lesional clones endured in scalp and blood while on tofacitinib. Sharing of TCRs across patients appeared less clear than in mice, possibly for HLA-related reasons.

Extraction of RNA preceded its reverse transcription into cDNA, which served as the sequencing template. TCRdb's table, derived via immunoSEQ multiplex PCR, lists solely in-frame clones and lacks some. The sample contains some 110,000 clones, roughly 55% of which appear only once. This sequence joins TRBV23-1 and TRBJ1-6; maybe TRBD1 (5 bases). TRBV23-1 counts as an open reading frame of uncertain function. Specimen: CD8+ T cells sorted from blood, collected at week 24, from a patient treated with tofacitinib. This TCR came from a human donor with alopecia areata. The CDR3 loop reads CASSPNRGGASPLHF. In nucleotides, the CDR3 is TGCGCCAGCAGTCCCAATCGTGGGGGAGCTTCACCCCTCCACTTT.